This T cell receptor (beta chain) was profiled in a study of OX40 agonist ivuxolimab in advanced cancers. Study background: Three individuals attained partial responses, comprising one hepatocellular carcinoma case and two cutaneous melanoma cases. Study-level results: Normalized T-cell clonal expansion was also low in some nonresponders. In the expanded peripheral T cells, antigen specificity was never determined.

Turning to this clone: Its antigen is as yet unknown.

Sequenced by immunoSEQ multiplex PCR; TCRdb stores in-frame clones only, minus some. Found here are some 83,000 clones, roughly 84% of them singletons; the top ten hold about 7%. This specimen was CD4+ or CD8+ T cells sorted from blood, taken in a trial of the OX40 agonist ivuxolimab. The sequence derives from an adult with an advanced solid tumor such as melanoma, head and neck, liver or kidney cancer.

As DNA, the CDR3 is TGTGCCAGCAGGCCCCAGGGTGTTCTAGCGGGAGAGCGAGCTAGGAACACCGGGGAGCTGTTTTTT. It is translated as CASRPQGVLAGERARNTGELFF. The rearrangement joins TRBV2 to TRBJ2-2; the match to TRBD2 covers 10 bases. Trimming cost V 6 bases and J 1 base; bases outside gene matches: 23. The CDR3 contains 22 residues. Germline-derived CDR1 and CDR2 are SNHLY and FYNNEI. The whole variable domain, remainder taken from reference TRBV2 and TRBJ2-2, is EPEVTQTPSHQVTQMGQEVILRCVPISNHLYFYWYRQILGQKVEFLVSFYNNEISEKSEIFDDQFSVERPDGSNFTLKIRSTKLEDSAMYFCASRPQGVLAGERARNTGELFFGEGSRLTVL.